Only a few counts were recorded for the clone carrying this TCR beta chain. Its target is not known. From germline, CDR1 is SGHDT and CDR2 YYEEEE. Trimming shortened V by 2 bases and J by 9 bases, and 14 bases separated the two germline ends. The CDR3 spans 14 residues. PCR was performed using 60 Vbeta and 13 Jbeta primers. This table comes from immunoSEQ multiplex PCR, and its TCRdb copy is limited to in-frame clones, with some not included. Of approximately 150,000 clones in the sample, around 76% were seen once. This sample was taken from a study of cytomegalovirus exposure and HLA in healthy donors. Study conclusions and caveats: TCR beta V- and J-gene trimming was later associated with a missense DCLRE1C variant.

The source material was PBMCs. The sequence derives from a man in his fifties or sixties in good health and CMV-seronegative. The rearrangement links TRBV5-6 to TRBJ2-2, with TRBD1 as a possible D gene (6 bases). The CDR3 loop is CASSFRTAGWELFF. CDR3 sequence (DNA): TGTGCCAGCAGCTTTAGGACAGCCGGTTGGGAGCTGTTTTTT. Based on the CDR3 plus reference TRBV5-6 and TRBJ2-2, the full variable domain is DAGVTQSPTHLIKTRGQQVTLRCSPKSGHDTVSWYQQALGQGPQFIFQYYEEEERQRGNFPDRFSGHQFPNYSSELNVNALLLGDSALYLCASSFRTAGWELFFGEGSRLTVL.